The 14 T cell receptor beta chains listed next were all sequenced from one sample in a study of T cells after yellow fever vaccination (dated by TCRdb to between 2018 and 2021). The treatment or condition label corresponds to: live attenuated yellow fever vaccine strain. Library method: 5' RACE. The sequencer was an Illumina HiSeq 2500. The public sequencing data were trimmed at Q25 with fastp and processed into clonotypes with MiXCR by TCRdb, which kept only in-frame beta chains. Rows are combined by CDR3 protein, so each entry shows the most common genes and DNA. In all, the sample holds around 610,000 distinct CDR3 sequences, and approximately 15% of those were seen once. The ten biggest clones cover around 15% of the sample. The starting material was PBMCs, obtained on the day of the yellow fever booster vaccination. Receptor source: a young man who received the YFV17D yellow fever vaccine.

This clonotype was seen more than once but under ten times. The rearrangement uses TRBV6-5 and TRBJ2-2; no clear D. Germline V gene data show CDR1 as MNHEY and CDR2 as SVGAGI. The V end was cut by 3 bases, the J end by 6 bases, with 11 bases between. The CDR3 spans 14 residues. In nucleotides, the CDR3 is TGTGCCAGCAGTTATTCGTTATTTCCCGGGGAGCTGTTTTTT. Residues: CASSYSLFPGELFF.

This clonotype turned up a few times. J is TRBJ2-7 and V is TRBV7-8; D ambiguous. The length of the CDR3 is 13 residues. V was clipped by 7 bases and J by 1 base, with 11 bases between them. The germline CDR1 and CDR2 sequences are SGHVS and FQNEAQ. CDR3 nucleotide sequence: TGTGCCAGCATCCTGGACGGATCCTACGAGCAGTACTTC. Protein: CASILDGSYEQYF.

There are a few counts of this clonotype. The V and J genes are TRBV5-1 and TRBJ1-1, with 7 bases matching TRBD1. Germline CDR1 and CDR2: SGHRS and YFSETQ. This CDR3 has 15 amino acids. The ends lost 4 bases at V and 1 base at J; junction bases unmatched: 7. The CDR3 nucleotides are TGCGCCAGCAGCATCCGGGACAGTTCGAACACTGAAGCTTTCTTT. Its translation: CASSIRDSSNTEAFF.

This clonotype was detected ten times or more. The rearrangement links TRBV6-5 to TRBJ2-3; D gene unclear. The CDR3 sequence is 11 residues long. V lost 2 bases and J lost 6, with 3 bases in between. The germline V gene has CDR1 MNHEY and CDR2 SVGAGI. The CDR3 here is CASSYGDTQYF. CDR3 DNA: TGTGCCAGCAGTTACGGTGATACGCAGTATTTT.

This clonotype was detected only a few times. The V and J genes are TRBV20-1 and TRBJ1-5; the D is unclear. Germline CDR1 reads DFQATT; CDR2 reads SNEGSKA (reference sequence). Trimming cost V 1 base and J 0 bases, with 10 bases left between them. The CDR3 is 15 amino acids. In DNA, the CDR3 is TGCAGTGCTAGAGTACAGATTAATAGCAATCAGCCCCAGCATTTT. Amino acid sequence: CSARVQINSNQPQHF.

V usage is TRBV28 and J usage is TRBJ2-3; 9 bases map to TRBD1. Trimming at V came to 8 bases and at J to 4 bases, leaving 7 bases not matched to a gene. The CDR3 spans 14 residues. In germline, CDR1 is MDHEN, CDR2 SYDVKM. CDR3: CASLTGGAPDTQYF. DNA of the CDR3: TGTGCCAGCCTAACAGGGGGCGCCCCAGATACGCAGTATTTT.

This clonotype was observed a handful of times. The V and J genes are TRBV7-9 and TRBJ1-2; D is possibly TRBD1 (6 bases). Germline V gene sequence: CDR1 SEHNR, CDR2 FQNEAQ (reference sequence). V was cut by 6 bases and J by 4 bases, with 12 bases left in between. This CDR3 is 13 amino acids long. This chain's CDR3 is CASSPTQGYGYTF. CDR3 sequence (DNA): TGTGCCAGCAGTCCTACACAGGGCTATGGCTACACCTTC.

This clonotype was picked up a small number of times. In DNA, the CDR3 is TGTGCCAGCAGCCCCCAGAGTAACAATCAGCCCCAGCATTTT. Its translation: CASSPQSNNQPQHF. The rearrangement uses TRBV7-2 and TRBJ1-5; unclear D gene. CDR3 length equals 14 residues. Between the trimmed V and J ends, which lost 5 bases and 3 bases, there was a span of 11 bases. CDR1 is SGHTA and CDR2 is FQGNSA in the germline V gene. The full variable domain, its missing parts supplied by reference TRBV7-2 and TRBJ1-5, is GAGVSQSPSNKVTEKGKDVELRCDPISGHTALYWYRQSLGQGLEFLIYFQGNSAPDKSGLPSDRFSAERTGGSVSTLTIQRTQQEDSAVYLCASSPQSNNQPQHFGDGTRLSIL.

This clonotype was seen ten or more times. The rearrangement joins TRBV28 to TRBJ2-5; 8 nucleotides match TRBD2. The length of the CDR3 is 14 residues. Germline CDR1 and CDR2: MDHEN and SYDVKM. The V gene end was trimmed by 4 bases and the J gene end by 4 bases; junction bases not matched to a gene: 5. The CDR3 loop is CASSSGRGSETQYF. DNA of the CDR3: TGTGCCAGCAGTTCCGGGAGGGGCTCAGAGACCCAGTACTTC. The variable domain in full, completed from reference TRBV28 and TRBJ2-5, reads DVKVTQSSRYLVKRTGEKVFLECVQDMDHENMFWYRQDPGLGLRLIYFSYDVKMKEKGDIPEGYSVSREKKERFSLILESASTNQTSMYLCASSSGRGSETQYFGPGTRLLVL.

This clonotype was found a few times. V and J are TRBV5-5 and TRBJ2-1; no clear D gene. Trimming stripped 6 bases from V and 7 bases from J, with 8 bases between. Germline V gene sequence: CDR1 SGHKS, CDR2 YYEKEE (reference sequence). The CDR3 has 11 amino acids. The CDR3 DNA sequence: TGTGCCAGCAACAAAGAGAATGAGCAGTTCTTC. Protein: CASNKENEQFF.

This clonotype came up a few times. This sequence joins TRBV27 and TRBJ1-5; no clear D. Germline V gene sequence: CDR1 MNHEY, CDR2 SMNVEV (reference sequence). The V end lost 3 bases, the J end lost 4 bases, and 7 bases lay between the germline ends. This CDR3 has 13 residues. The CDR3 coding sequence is TGTGCCAGCAGTTTCATGTTTAATCAGCCCCAGCATTTT. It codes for CASSFMFNQPQHF.

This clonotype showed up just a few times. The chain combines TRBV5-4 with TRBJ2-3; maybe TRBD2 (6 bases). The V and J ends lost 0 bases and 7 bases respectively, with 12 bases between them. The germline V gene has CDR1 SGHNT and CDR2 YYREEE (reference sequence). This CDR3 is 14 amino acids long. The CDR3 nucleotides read TGTGCCAGCAGCTTGGTTGTGGGGGACTATACGCAGTATTTT. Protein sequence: CASSLVVGDYTQYF.

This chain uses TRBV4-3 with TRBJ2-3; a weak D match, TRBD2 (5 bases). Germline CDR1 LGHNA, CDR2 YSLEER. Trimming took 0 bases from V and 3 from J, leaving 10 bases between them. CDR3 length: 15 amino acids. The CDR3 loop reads CASSQDLVATDTQYF. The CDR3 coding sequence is TGCGCCAGCAGCCAAGATCTGGTAGCGACAGATACGCAGTATTTT.

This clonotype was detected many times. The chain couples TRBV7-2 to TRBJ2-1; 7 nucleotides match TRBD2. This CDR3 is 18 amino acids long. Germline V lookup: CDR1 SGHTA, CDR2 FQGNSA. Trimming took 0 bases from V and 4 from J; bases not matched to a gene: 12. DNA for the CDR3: TGTGCCAGCAGCTTAGCCACGGCTCTAGCTAGCGGATACAATGAGCAGTTCTTC. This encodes CASSLATALASGYNEQFF.